One sample yielded the 23 T cell receptor beta chains listed below, sequenced in a study of blood T cell repertoires in COVID-19. Clones were read by immunoSEQ multiplex PCR, and TCRdb kept only the in-frame ones, dropping some. This sample has over 200,000 clones; approximately 90% occur once, and the top ten carry 1.2%. The sample comprised PBMCs or T cells enriched from blood (not recorded which). These receptor sequences come from a man aged 25 to 45 who had recovered from COVID-19.

V usage is TRBV7-9 and J usage is TRBJ1-2, with a possible D match to TRBD1 (5 bases). Per germline, CDR1 SEHNR and CDR2 FQNEAQ (reference sequence). The CDR3 has 14 amino acids. V was trimmed by 2 bases and J by 4 bases, leaving 11 bases between them. CDR3 loop: CASSLQGIFYGYTF. Written as DNA, the CDR3 is TGTGCCAGCAGCTTACAGGGCATTTTCTATGGCTACACCTTC.

A single count supports this clone. The chain links TRBV11-2 to TRBJ2-4; D gene unclear. The ends were cut back, 1 base at V and 1 base at J, with 14 bases in the middle. Per the germline V gene, CDR1 is SGHAT and CDR2 is FQNNGV. This CDR3 has 17 amino acids. The CDR3 bases are TGTGCCAGCAGCTTAGGAGGATTAAGCGTTGCCAAAAACATTCAGTACTTC. It is translated as CASSLGGLSVAKNIQYF.

This chain uses TRBV7-9 with TRBJ2-7, with a weak D call TRBD2 (7 bases). Trimming pared 5 bases from V and 0 bases from J, leaving 17 bases between. The CDR3 consists of 16 residues. Germline assignment: CDR1 SEHNR and CDR2 FQNEAQ (reference sequence). The CDR3 sequence is CASSPGGQGNSYEQYF. The CDR3 region has the DNA TGTGCCAGCAGCCCCGGGGGGCAGGGAAACTCCTACGAGCAGTACTTC.

The rearrangement links TRBV9 to TRBJ2-7; 11 nucleotides line up with TRBD1. With V trimmed by 3 bases and J by 3 bases, 2 bases remained unmatched. CDR3 length: 14 amino acids. Germline CDR1 SGDLS, CDR2 YYNGEE. The CDR3 is CASSAGQGGYEQYF. The CDR3 bases are TGTGCCAGCAGCGCGGGACAGGGGGGCTACGAGCAGTACTTC.

This chain joins TRBV10-1 and TRBJ2-3, with 7 bases aligning to TRBD1. The ends lost 0 bases at V and 0 bases at J; junction bases unmatched: 6. Germline CDR1 is WNHNN and CDR2 is SYGVQD (reference sequence). The CDR3 is made up of 17 amino acids. The CDR3: CASSESRRGQSTDTQYF. CDR3 coding DNA: TGCGCCAGCAGTGAGTCTCGTAGGGGGCAAAGCACAGATACGCAGTATTTT.

This clone occurred once. The chain has TRBV29-1 and TRBJ2-2, with TRBD1 matching over 10 bases. The V and J ends lost 4 bases and 3 bases, in that order; junction bases with no gene match: 5. The CDR3 is 15 amino acids. The germline CDR1 and CDR2 sequences are SQVTM and ANQGSEA. In DNA form, the CDR3 reads TGCAGCGTTGGAACCGGGACAGGGGACACCGGGGAGCTGTTTTTT. It yields the protein CSVGTGTGDTGELFF.

The genes are TRBV4-3 and TRBJ1-2, with 7 bases fitting TRBD1. Trimming removed 0 bases from V and 7 bases from J; junction bases left unmatched: 8. This CDR3 spans 15 amino acids. The germline CDR1 and CDR2 sequences are LGHNA and YSLEER. In nucleotides, the CDR3 is TGCGCCAGCAGCCAAGACAAGACAGGGTTGGGTGGCTACACCTTC. It encodes CASSQDKTGLGGYTF.

In DNA, the CDR3 is TGTGCTAGTGGACCGGACAGGGGGACCCAGTACTTC. Translation gives CASGPDRGTQYF. The rearrangement joins TRBV12-5 to TRBJ2-5, with 9 bases matching TRBD1. Germline V lookup: CDR1 LGHNT, CDR2 FRNRAP. The V gene end was trimmed by 6 bases and the J gene end by 7 bases; junction bases not matched to a gene: 3. The CDR3 totals 12 residues.

CDR3: CASSTGLAGGISYNEQFF. In DNA, the CDR3 is TGTGCCAGCAGCACCGGACTAGCGGGGGGGATTTCCTACAATGAGCAGTTCTTC. The J gene is TRBJ2-1, the V gene TRBV9, with TRBD2 identical over 15 bases. CDR3 length equals 18 residues. V was pared by 4 bases and J by 1 base, with 6 bases of the junction left unmatched. Germline values: CDR1 SGDLS, CDR2 YYNGEE.

This rearrangement joins TRBV4-1 to TRBJ1-5, with D perhaps matching TRBD1 (5 bases). The ends were cut back, 1 base at V and 4 bases at J, with 8 bases in the middle. The germline gives CDR1 MGHRA, CDR2 YSYEKL. The CDR3 spans 14 residues. The CDR3 spells CASSQVTENQPQHF. The CDR3 DNA reads as TGCGCCAGCAGCCAAGTGACAGAAAATCAGCCCCAGCATTTT.

This clone was recorded a few times. V is TRBV2 and J is TRBJ2-5; D is possibly TRBD2 (5 bases). The CDR3 is 14 residues long. V dropped 5 bases and J dropped 2 bases, with 12 bases sitting between them. CDR1 and CDR2 (germline): SNHLY, FYNNEI. The CDR3 nucleotides read TGTGCCAGCAGTCTCTACGGGGTTCAAGAGACCCAGTACTTC. It specifies CASSLYGVQETQYF.

The chain uses TRBV2 and TRBJ1-5; a weak D match, TRBD1 (5 bases). The CDR3 has 18 amino acids. V was trimmed by 2 bases and J by 1 base, leaving 18 bases between them. CDR1 and CDR2 (germline): SNHLY, FYNNEI. CDR3 loop: CASSELRASLMSNQPQHF. The DNA for the CDR3 is TGTGCCAGCAGTGAACTCAGGGCCAGCTTGATGAGCAATCAGCCCCAGCATTTT.

This clone was seen a single time. This rearrangement joins TRBV29-1 to TRBJ1-2; a possible D gene is TRBD1 (5 bases). Germline CDR1 and CDR2: SQVTM and ANQGSEA. V lost 5 bases and J 4 bases, leaving 11 bases between the germline ends. The length of the CDR3 is 12 residues. CDR3 sequence (DNA): TGCAGCGTTTCAGGGACTCTCTATGGCTACACCTTC. It yields the protein CSVSGTLYGYTF.

The chain joins TRBV29-1 to TRBJ2-3, with D possibly being TRBD2 (6 bases). The CDR3 is made up of 14 amino acids. The germline gives CDR1 SQVTM, CDR2 ANQGSEA. Trimming took off 2 bases at V and 2 bases at J, with 11 bases between the two ends. In DNA, the CDR3 is TGCAGCGTTGAAAATGCGGGGATCACAGATACGCAGTATTTT. This sequence encodes CSVENAGITDTQYF.

CDR3 residues: CASSQDAASYGYTF. The CDR3 DNA is TGCGCCAGCAGCCAAGATGCGGCCTCATATGGCTACACCTTC. The J gene is TRBJ1-2, the V gene TRBV4-3, with D hard to call. V lost 0 bases, J lost 5 bases, and 10 bases lay in between. Germline V gives CDR1 LGHNA, CDR2 YSLEER. CDR3 length: 14 residues.

The V gene is TRBV28, the J gene TRBJ1-1; TRBD1 matches at 7 bases. Trimming removed 5 bases from V and 7 bases from J; junction bases left unmatched: 7. The V gene's germline CDR1 is MDHEN and CDR2 SYDVKM. CDR3 length: 13 amino acids. Here the CDR3 reads CASSRQGVGEAFF. Here the CDR3 DNA reads TGTGCCAGCAGTAGACAGGGAGTCGGTGAAGCTTTCTTT. Looking up the rest from reference TRBV28 and TRBJ1-1 gives the full variable domain: DVKVTQSSRYLVKRTGEKVFLECVQDMDHENMFWYRQDPGLGLRLIYFSYDVKMKEKGDIPEGYSVSREKKERFSLILESASTNQTSMYLCASSRQGVGEAFFGQGTRLTVV.

The chain is built from TRBV7-6 and TRBJ2-3, with D unclear. The ends were cut back, 4 bases at V and 3 bases at J, with 8 bases in the middle. Germline V gene data show CDR1 as SGHVS and CDR2 as FNYEAQ. This CDR3 comprises 13 residues. CDR3 bases: TGTGCCAGCAGCTATCCTCTTACAGATACGCAGTATTTT. Its translation: CASSYPLTDTQYF.

This chain uses TRBV2 with TRBJ1-6, with 8 bases aligning to TRBD1. The germline gives CDR1 SNHLY, CDR2 FYNNEI. V was clipped by 6 bases and J by 4 bases; unmatched bases: 5. This CDR3 region has 15 residues. CDR3 loop: CASRDDRGYNSPLHF. In nucleotides, the CDR3 is TGTGCCAGCAGGGACGACAGGGGATATAATTCACCCCTCCACTTT.

V is TRBV6-5 and J is TRBJ2-3; tentative D call: TRBD2 (6 bases). Deletions cut 4 bases from V and 0 bases from J, with 14 bases between. CDR1 is MNHEY, CDR2 SVGAGI, per germline. There are 16 residues in the CDR3. CDR3 coding DNA: TGTGCCAGCAGTTGGGTATGGGCGGGGAGCACAGATACGCAGTATTTT. Its translation is CASSWVWAGSTDTQYF.

The chain uses TRBV6-1 and TRBJ1-4; possibly TRBD1 for D (6 bases). The ends were cut back, 2 bases at V and 5 bases at J, with 12 bases in the middle. CDR3 size: 15 residues. The germline V gene has CDR1 MNHNS and CDR2 SASEGT. CDR3 residues: CASSEWAGANEKLFF. In nucleotides, the CDR3 is TGTGCCAGCAGTGAATGGGCAGGGGCGAATGAAAAACTGTTTTTT.

J is TRBJ2-3 and V is TRBV28; perhaps TRBD2 as D (5 bases). The CDR3 spans 13 residues. The V end lost 3 bases, the J end lost 14 bases, and 18 bases lay between the germline ends. Germline CDR1 and CDR2: MDHEN and SYDVKM. In DNA form, the CDR3 reads TGTGCCAGCAGTTTCCGCAACCCACCCCGGGGGTATTTT. It translates to CASSFRNPPRGYF.

The table lists this clone with a few counts. The V gene is TRBV27, the J gene TRBJ2-1, with 9 nucleotides matching TRBD2. The germline V gene has CDR1 MNHEY and CDR2 SMNVEV (reference sequence). The CDR3 is 15 amino acids. V trimming: 4 bases; J trimming: 7 bases; junction bases outside the gene matches: 8. The CDR3: CASSSLAGGGNEQFF. In DNA form, the CDR3 reads TGTGCCAGCAGTTCACTAGCGGGTGGGGGGAATGAGCAGTTCTTC.

The chain uses TRBV6-1 and TRBJ2-7, with 8 positions matching TRBD2. Germline V gene sequence: CDR1 MNHNS, CDR2 SASEGT. The CDR3 is made up of 16 amino acids. V shed 1 base and J 2 bases; nucleotides not matched to a gene: 7. CDR3 residues: CASSEVPGGETYEQYF. The DNA of the CDR3 is TGTGCCAGCAGTGAAGTCCCGGGGGGGGAGACCTACGAGCAGTACTTC.